This TCR beta chain originates from a study of cytomegalovirus exposure and HLA in healthy donors. Background on the study: Among the roughly 400 genotyped donors, 65% to 85% were placed in the Caucasian-associated ancestry cluster. Study results and caveats: According to the study, 160 or so TCR beta chains were cytomegalovirus-associated. With high specificity and sensitivity, the classifier reportedly diagnosed cytomegalovirus status.

Remarks on this clone: The target antigen is unknown.

PCR was performed using 60 Vbeta and 13 Jbeta primers. The data were produced by immunoSEQ multiplex PCR, yet TCRdb's version contains in-frame clones alone and is incomplete. The table includes 150,000 to 200,000 clones, roughly 79% detected once. The sequenced sample was PBMCs. This receptor was identified in a woman under 30 in good health and CMV-seropositive.

The DNA for the CDR3 is TGTGCCAGCTGCGGACAGGGTCACGGGGAGCTGTTTTTT. Its protein product is CASCGQGHGELFF. The chain uses TRBV18 and TRBJ2-2, with TRBD1 matching 8 bases. Germline V lookup: CDR1 KGHSH, CDR2 LQKENI. V gave up 7 bases and J gave up 7 bases; unmatched junction bases: 5. CDR3 size: 13 residues.